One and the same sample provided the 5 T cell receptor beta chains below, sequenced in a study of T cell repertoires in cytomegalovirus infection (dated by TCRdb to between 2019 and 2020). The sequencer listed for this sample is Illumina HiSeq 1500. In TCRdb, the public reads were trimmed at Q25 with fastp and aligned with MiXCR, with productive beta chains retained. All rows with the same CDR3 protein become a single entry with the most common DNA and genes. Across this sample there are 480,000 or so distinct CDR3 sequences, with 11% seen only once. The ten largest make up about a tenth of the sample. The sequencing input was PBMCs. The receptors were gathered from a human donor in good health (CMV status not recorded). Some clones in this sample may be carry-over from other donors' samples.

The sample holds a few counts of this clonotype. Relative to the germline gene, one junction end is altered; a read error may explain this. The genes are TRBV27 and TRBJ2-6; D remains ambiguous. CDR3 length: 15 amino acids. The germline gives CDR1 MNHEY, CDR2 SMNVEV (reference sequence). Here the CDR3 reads CASSFQASEANVLTF. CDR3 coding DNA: TGTGCCAGCAGCTTCCAAGCCTCTGAGGCCAACGTCCTGACTTTC.

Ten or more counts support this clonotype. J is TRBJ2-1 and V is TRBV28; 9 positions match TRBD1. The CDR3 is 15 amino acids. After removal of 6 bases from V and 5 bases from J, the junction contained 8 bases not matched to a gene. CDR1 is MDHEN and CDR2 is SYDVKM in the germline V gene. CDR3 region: CASRRTGTGNNEQFF. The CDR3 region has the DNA TGTGCCAGCAGACGAACCGGGACAGGGAACAATGAGCAGTTCTTC.

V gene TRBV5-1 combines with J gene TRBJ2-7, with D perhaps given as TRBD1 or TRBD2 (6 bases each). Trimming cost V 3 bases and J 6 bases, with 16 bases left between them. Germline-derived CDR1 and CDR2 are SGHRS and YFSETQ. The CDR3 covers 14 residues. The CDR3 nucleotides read TGCGCCAGCAGCTATAGGGGGGTAAAGGCCGAGCAGTACTTC. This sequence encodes CASSYRGVKAEQYF.

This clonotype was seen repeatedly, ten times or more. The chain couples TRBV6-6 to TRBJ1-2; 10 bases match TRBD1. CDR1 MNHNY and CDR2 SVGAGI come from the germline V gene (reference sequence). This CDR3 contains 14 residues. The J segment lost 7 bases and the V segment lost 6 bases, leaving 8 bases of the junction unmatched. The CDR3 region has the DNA TGTGCCAGCAGGGGACCTGACAGGGGGCCTGGCTACACCTTC. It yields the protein CASRGPDRGPGYTF.

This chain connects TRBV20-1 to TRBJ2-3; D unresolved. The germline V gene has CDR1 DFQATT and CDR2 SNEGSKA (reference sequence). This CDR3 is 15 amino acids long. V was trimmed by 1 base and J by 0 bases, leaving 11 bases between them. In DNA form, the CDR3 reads TGCAGTGCTAGAGTAGGCAGTACTAGCACAGATACGCAGTATTTT. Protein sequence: CSARVGSTSTDTQYF.